This TCR beta chain was identified in a study of shared clonotypes between healthy human individuals. Looking at the study overall: Used for every donor were three CD4 naive, three CD4 memory, two CD8 naive and one CD8 memory plate.

The J segment lost 1 base and the V segment lost 1 base, leaving 7 bases of the junction unmatched. Germline loops: CDR1 SGHTA, CDR2 FQGNSA. This CDR3 region has 18 residues. This clone has just a few counts. Clones were sequenced by immunoSEQ multiplex PCR, and TCRdb holds only the in-frame ones, with some missing. The profile shows around 990,000 clones, about 72% of them singletons. This clonotype was sampled from a man aged 18 to 29 in good health. Some clones in this sample may be carry-over from other donors' samples. Sequencing input: memory CD4+ T cells from PBMCs. Subset reported: CD45RA-negative fraction. V is TRBV7-2 and J is TRBJ2-3; 11 bases agree with TRBD2. The CDR3, as DNA: TGTGCCAGCAGCTTAGGACGCGGACTAGCGGGCCGCACAGATACGCAGTATTTT. It translates to CASSLGRGLAGRTDTQYF. The full variable domain, completed using reference TRBV7-2 and TRBJ2-3, is GAGVSQSPSNKVTEKGKDVELRCDPISGHTALYWYRQSLGQGLEFLIYFQGNSAPDKSGLPSDRFSAERTGGSVSTLTIQRTQQEDSAVYLCASSLGRGLAGRTDTQYFGPGTRLTVL.